This T cell receptor (beta chain) was sequenced for a study of T-cell reconstitution after alpha-beta-depleted transplantation in children. This clonotype showed up many times. Construction of the TCRbeta library involved unique molecular identifiers. TCRdb used MiXCR to reprocess the PCR reads, holding one entry per CDR3 protein. The profile covers 190,000 or so distinct CDR3 sequences, with around 7% appearing a single time and approximately 2.9% taken by the ten largest. Sequenced here: PBMCs from the stem cell graft donor, sampled from the stem cell graft. This clonotype was obtained from a human donor who donated a stem cell graft to a child with Wiskott-Aldrich syndrome.

The chain's CDR3 is CSARKGGVGNSPLHF. CDR3 DNA: TGCAGTGCTAGAAAAGGGGGTGTCGGTAATTCACCCCTCCACTTT. V gene TRBV20-1 combines with J gene TRBJ1-6; a weak D match, TRBD1 (6 bases). CDR1 DFQATT and CDR2 SNEGSKA come from the germline V gene (reference sequence). CDR3 length: 15 residues. V shed 2 bases and J shed 6 bases, with 14 bases lying between them.